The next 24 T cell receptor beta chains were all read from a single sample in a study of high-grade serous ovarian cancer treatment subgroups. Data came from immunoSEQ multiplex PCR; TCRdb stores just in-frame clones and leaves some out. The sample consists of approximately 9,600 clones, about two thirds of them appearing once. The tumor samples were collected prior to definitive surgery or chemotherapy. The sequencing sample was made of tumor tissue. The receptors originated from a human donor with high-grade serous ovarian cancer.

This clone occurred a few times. The CDR3 reads CASSVDGRVSNYGYTF. The CDR3 coding sequence is TGTGCCAGCAGCGTAGATGGCAGGGTATCTAACTATGGCTACACCTTC. The chain recombines TRBV9 with TRBJ1-2, with D tentatively TRBD1 (5 bases). Trimming removed 0 bases at V and 0 bases at J, with 12 bases between. The CDR3 extends over 16 amino acids. The germline gives CDR1 SGDLS, CDR2 YYNGEE. Full variable domain (rest looked up from reference TRBV9 and TRBJ1-2): DSGVTQTPKHLITATGQRVTLRCSPRSGDLSVYWYQQSLDQGLQFLIQYYNGEERAKGNILERFSAQQFPDLHSELNLSSLELGDSALYFCASSVDGRVSNYGYTFGSGTRLTVV.

The CDR3: CASSPRWGGPDTGELFF. The CDR3 nucleotides are TGTGCCAGTAGCCCCAGATGGGGAGGGCCCGACACCGGGGAGCTGTTTTTT. The chain couples TRBV19 to TRBJ2-2; 7 nucleotides line up with TRBD2. Germline loops: CDR1 LNHDA, CDR2 SQIVND (reference sequence). V was pared by 6 bases and J by 3 bases, with 13 bases of the junction left unmatched. This CDR3 region has 17 residues.

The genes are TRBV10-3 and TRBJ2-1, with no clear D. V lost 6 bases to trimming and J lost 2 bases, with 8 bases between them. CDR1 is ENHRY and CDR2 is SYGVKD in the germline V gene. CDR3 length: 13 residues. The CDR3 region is CAISYNPYNEQFF. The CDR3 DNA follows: TGTGCCATCAGCTACAACCCCTACAATGAGCAGTTCTTC.

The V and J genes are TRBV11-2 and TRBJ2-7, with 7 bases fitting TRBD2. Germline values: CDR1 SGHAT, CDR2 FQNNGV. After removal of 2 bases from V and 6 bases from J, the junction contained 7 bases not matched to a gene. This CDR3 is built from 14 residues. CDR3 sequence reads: CASSLQAGAGEQYF. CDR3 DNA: TGTGCCAGCAGCTTACAGGCGGGAGCTGGCGAGCAGTACTTC. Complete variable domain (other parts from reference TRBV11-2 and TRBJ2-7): EAGVAQSPRYKIIEKRQSVAFWCNPISGHATLYWYQQILGQGPKLLIQFQNNGVVDDSQLPKDRFSAERLKGVDSTLKIQPAKLEDSAVYLCASSLQAGAGEQYFGPGTRLTVT.

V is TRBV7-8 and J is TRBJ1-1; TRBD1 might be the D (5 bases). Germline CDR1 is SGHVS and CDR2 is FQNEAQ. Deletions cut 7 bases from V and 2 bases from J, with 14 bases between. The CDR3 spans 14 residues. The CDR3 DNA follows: TGTGCCAGCACCCCGGGACTGATAAACACTGAAGCTTTCTTT. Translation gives CASTPGLINTEAFF.

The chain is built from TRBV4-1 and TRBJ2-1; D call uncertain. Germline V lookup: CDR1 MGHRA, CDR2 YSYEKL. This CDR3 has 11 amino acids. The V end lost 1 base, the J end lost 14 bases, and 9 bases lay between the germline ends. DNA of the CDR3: TGCGCCAGCAGCCAAGTCGGATTGAAGTTCTTC. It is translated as CASSQVGLKFF.

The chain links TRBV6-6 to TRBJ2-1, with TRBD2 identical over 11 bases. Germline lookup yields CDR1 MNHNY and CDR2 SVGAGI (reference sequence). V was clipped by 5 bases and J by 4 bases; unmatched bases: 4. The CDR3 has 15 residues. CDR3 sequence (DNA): TGTGCCAGCAGTCCCTTAGCGGGAGGGTACAATGAGCAGTTCTTC. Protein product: CASSPLAGGYNEQFF.

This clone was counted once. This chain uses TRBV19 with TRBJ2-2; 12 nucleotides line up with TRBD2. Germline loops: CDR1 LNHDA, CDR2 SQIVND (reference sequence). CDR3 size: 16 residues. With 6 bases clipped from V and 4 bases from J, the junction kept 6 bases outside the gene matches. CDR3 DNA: TGTGCCAGTAGGACTAGCGGGAGAGTCGGCACCGGGGAGCTGTTTTTT. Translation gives CASRTSGRVGTGELFF.

The CDR3 nucleotides read TGTGCCAGCAGCTCTTCCGGGACTAGCGGAGACTTGACGCAGTATTTT. This sequence encodes CASSSSGTSGDLTQYF. This sequence joins TRBV5-6 and TRBJ2-3; 11 bases fit TRBD2. With 3 bases clipped from V and 9 bases from J, the junction kept 12 bases outside the gene matches. Germline V gene data show CDR1 as SGHDT and CDR2 as YYEEEE. The CDR3 covers 16 residues.

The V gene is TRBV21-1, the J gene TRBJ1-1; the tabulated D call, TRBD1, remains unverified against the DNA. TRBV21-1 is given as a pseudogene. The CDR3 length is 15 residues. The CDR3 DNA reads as TGTGCCAGCAGCCTGCCCGGGACAGGGAACACTGAAGCTTTCTTT. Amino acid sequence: CASSLPGTGNTEAFF.

CDR3 protein: CASIGGRAETQYF. The CDR3 nucleotides are TGTGCCAGCATCGGGGGGCGCGCAGAGACCCAGTACTTC. The chain has TRBV2 and TRBJ2-5; D might be TRBD2 (7 bases). V shed 7 bases and J shed 4 bases, with 13 bases lying between them. CDR3 length: 13 residues. Per the germline V gene, CDR1 is SNHLY and CDR2 is FYNNEI.

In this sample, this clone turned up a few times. The CDR3 spells CASSIPFRDSGANVLTF. CDR3 nucleotide sequence: TGTGCCAGTAGTATACCGTTTAGGGACTCTGGGGCCAACGTCCTGACTTTC. J is TRBJ2-6 and V is TRBV19; D is undetermined. The V end was cut by 2 bases, the J end by 0 bases, with 11 bases between. The CDR3 is made up of 17 amino acids. CDR1 is LNHDA, CDR2 SQIVND, per germline (reference sequence).

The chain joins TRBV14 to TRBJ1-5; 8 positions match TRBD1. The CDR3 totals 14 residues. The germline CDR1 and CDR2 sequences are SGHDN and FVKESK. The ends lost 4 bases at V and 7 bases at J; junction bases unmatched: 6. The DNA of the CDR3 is TGTGCCAGCAGCCCTCAGGGGGCTAAACAGCCCCAGCATTTT. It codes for CASSPQGAKQPQHF.

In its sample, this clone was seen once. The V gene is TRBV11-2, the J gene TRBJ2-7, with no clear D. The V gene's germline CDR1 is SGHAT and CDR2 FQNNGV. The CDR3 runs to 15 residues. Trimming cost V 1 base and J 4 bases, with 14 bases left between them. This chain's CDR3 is CASSLVLINLYEQYF. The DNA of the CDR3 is TGTGCCAGCAGCTTAGTTTTAATCAACCTTTACGAGCAGTACTTC.

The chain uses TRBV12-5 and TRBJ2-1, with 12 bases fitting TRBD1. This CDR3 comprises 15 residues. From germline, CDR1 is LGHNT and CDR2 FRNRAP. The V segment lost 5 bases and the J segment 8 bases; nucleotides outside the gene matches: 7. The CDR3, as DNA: TGTGCTAGTGGTCCCGGGACAGGGGGCATCTATGAGCAGTTCTTC. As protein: CASGPGTGGIYEQFF.

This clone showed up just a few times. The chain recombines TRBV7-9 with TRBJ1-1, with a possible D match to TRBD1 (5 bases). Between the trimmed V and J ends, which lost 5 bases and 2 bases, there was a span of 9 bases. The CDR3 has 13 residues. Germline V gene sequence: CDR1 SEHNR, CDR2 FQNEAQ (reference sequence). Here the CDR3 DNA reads TGTGCCAGCAGCGTGACAGATAACACTGAAGCTTTCTTT. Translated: CASSVTDNTEAFF. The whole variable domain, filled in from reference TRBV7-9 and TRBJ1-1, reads DTGVSQNPRHKITKRGQNVTFRCDPISEHNRLYWYRQTLGQGPEFLTYFQNEAQLEKSRLLSDRFSAERPKGSFSTLEIQRTEQGDSAMYLCASSVTDNTEAFFGQGTRLTVV.

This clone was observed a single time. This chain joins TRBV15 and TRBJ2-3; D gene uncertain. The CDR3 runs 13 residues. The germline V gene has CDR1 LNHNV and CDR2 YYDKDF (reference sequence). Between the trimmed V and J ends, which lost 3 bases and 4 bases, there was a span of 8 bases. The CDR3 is CATSSRRSDTQYF. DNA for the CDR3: TGTGCCACCAGCAGTAGGCGGTCAGATACGCAGTATTTT.

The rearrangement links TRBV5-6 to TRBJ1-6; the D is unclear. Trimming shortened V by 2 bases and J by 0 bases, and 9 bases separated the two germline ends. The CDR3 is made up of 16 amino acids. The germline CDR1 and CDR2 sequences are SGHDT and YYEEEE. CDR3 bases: TGTGCCAGCAGCTTTGGACCTAGCTCCTATAATTCACCCCTCCACTTT. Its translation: CASSFGPSSYNSPLHF.

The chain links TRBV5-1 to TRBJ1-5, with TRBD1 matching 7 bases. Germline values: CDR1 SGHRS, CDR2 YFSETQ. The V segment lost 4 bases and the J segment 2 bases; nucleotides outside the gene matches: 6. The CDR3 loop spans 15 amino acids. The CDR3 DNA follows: TGCGCCAGCAGCGAGGGGACAGAAGGCAATCAGCCCCAGCATTTT. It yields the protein CASSEGTEGNQPQHF.

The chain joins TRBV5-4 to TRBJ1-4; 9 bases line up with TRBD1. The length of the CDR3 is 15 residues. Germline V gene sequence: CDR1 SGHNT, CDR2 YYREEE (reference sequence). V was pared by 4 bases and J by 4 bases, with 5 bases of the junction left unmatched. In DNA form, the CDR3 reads TGTGCCAGCAGCCTGACAGGGGGTAGTAATGAAAAACTGTTTTTT. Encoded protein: CASSLTGGSNEKLFF.

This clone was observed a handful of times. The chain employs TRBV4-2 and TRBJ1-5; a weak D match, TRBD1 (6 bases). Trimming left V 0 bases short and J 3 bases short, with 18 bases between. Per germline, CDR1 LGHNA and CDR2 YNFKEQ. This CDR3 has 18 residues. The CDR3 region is CASSQDQGPDFFNQPQHF. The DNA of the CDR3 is TGTGCCAGCAGCCAAGATCAGGGGCCCGATTTCTTCAATCAGCCCCAGCATTTT.

The CDR3 region has the DNA TGTGCCAGCTCACCGAAATCGCGGGGGGCAAAAGAGCAGTACTTC. Its protein product is CASSPKSRGAKEQYF. The chain uses TRBV18 and TRBJ2-7, with 8 bases lining up with TRBD2. The length of the CDR3 is 15 residues. CDR1 is KGHSH and CDR2 is LQKENI in the germline V gene. Trimming cost V 3 bases and J 7 bases; bases outside gene matches: 11. Together with reference TRBV18 and TRBJ2-7, the CDR3 gives the full variable domain: NAGVMQNPRHLVRRRGQEARLRCSPMKGHSHVYWYRQLPEEGLKFMVYLQKENIIDESGMPKERFSAEFPKEGPSILRIQQVVRGDSAAYFCASSPKSRGAKEQYFGPGTRLTVT.

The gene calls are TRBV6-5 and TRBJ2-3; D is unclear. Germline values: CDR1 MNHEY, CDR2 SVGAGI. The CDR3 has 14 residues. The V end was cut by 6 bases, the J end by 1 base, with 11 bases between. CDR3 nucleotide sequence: TGTGCCAGCAGGAGAGATGGAGGCACAGATACGCAGTATTTT. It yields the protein CASRRDGGTDTQYF.

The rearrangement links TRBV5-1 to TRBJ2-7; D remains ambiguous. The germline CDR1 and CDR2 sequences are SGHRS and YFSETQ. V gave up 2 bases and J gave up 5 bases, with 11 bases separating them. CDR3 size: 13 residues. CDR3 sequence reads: CASSLSGSHEQYF. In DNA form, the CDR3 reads TGCGCCAGCAGCTTATCTGGGTCCCACGAGCAGTACTTC.